Each of the 4 T cell receptor beta chains below was sequenced from the same sample in a study of shared clonotypes between healthy human individuals. CD8 cells classed as naive were CD45RO-negative and positively selected for CCR7, excluding terminally differentiated effector memory CD45RA+ cells. Assay: immunoSEQ multiplex PCR; the TCRdb copy retains only in-frame clones and omits some. The sample holds about 2 million clones; roughly 95% are singletons and the top ten take around 1.1%. The sample taken for sequencing was naive CD8+ T cells sorted from blood. The receptors were gathered from a man between 18 and 35 years old in good health.

Regarding this clone: The same CDR3 can be traced to other DNA sequences in this sample. The V and J genes are TRBV6-5 and TRBJ2-5; 12 bases line up with TRBD1. Germline lookup yields CDR1 MNHEY and CDR2 SVGAGI. The CDR3 length is 15 residues. V trimming: 2 bases; J trimming: 5 bases; junction bases outside the gene matches: 3. The DNA for the CDR3 is TGTGCCAGCAGTTACGGGACAGGGGGCGAGGAGACCCAGTACTTC. Its protein product is CASSYGTGGEETQYF.

This clone was found a few times. This chain's CDR3 is CASSSSITGQGDNSPLHF. In DNA, the CDR3 is TGTGCCAGCAGCTCCTCCATAACGGGACAGGGAGATAATTCACCCCTCCACTTT. The rearrangement uses TRBV7-9 and TRBJ1-6; TRBD1 matches 9 bases. The V gene's germline CDR1 is SEHNR and CDR2 FQNEAQ (reference sequence). This CDR3 comprises 18 residues. The V and J ends lost 4 bases and 5 bases, in that order; junction bases with no gene match: 12.

V usage is TRBV27 and J usage is TRBJ2-3; D remains unclear. V lost 3 bases and J lost 5, with 12 bases in between. The CDR3 has 14 residues. Germline CDR1 is MNHEY and CDR2 is SMNVEV (reference sequence). The CDR3 coding sequence is TGTGCCAGCAGTTTCGGCTCTCGGGTAGATACGCAGTATTTT. Translation: CASSFGSRVDTQYF.

The chain has TRBV7-2 and TRBJ2-7, with D possibly TRBD1 on 5 matching bases. CDR1 SGHTA and CDR2 FQGNSA come from the germline V gene. Trimming pared 1 base from V and 3 bases from J, leaving 10 bases between. This CDR3 has 14 amino acids. This CDR3 reads CASSLGSGFYEQYF. As DNA, the CDR3 is TGTGCCAGCAGCTTAGGTTCAGGGTTCTACGAGCAGTACTTC.